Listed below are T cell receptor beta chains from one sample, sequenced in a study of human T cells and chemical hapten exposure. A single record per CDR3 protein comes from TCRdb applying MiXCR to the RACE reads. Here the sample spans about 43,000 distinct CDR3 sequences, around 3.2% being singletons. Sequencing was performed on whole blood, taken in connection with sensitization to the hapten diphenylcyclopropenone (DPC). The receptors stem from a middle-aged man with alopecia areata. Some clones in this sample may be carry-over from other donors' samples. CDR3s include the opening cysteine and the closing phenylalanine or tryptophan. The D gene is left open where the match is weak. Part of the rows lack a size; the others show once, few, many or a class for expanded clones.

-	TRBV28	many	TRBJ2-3	TGTGCCAGCAGCCCCCGTAGTAGCGGACCACTCACAGATACGCAGTATTTT	CASSPRSSGPLTDTQYF
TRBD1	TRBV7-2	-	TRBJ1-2	TGTGCCAGCAGCTTAGCCGGGACAGGGGGCAGGGGCTACACCTTC	CASSLAGTGGRGYTF
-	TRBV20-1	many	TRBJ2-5	TGCAGTGCTAGGCGAGAGGGGACCGCCCAAGAGACCCAGTACTTC	CSARREGTAQETQYF
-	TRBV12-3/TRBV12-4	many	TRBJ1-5	TGTGCCAGCAGTCCCGGGACTTCGGGGGTCGGGCAGCCCCAGCATTTT	CASSPGTSGVGQPQHF
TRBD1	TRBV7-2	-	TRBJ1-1	TGTGCCAGCAGCTTAAATCAAGGTGGGACAGGGACTGAAGCTTTCTTT	CASSLNQGGTGTEAFF
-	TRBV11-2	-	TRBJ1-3	TGTGCCAGCAGCTTAGGATTCGGAAACACCATATATTTT	CASSLGFGNTIYF
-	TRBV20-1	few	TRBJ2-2	TGCAGTGCTACAGAGGGAGCCCCAGGGACCGGGGAGCTGTTTTTT	CSATEGAPGTGELFF
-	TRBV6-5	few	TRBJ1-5	TGTGCCAGCAGTTACTCGATTAGCAATCAGCCCCAGCATTTT	CASSYSISNQPQHF
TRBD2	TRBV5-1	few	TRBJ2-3	TGCGCCAGCAGCGAGGGACTAGCGGGGCGAACTAGCACAGATACGCAGTATTTT	CASSEGLAGRTSTDTQYF
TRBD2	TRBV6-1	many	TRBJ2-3	TGTGCCAGCAGAGGACTAGCGGCTAGCACAGATACGCAGTATTTT	CASRGLAASTDTQYF
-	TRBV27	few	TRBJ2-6	TGTGCCAGCAGTTTATTGGGGTTGGTCACTGGGGCCAACGTCCTGACTTTC	CASSLLGLVTGANVLTF
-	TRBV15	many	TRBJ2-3	TGTGCCACCAGCAGAGATAGTCCCCGACTAGTCTCAGATACGCAGTATTTT	CATSRDSPRLVSDTQYF
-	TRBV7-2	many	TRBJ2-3	TGTGCCAGCAGCGAGGGGTATAGCACAGATACGCAGTATTTT	CASSEGYSTDTQYF
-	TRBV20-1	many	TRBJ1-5	TGCAGTGCTACCCGTTTTGGGGGGAGGAATCAGCCCCAGCATTTT	CSATRFGGRNQPQHF
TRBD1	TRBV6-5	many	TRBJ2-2	TGTGCCAGCAGCTGGGACAGGGCGGCCGGGGAGCTGTTTTTT	CASSWDRAAGELFF
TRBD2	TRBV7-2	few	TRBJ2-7	TGTGCCAGCAGCTTAGCGAGGGGGACTAGCAGAAACTACGAGCAGTACTTC	CASSLARGTSRNYEQYF
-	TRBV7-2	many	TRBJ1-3	TGTGCCAGCAGCCGAGATCGTTCTGGAAACACCATATATTTT	CASSRDRSGNTIYF